This T cell receptor (beta chain) was sequenced during a study of T cell repertoires in ileal Crohn's disease. Germline-derived CDR1 and CDR2 are SGHTA and FQGTGA. V shed 5 bases and J 4 bases; nucleotides not matched to a gene: 11. This CDR3 has 16 amino acids. Some clones are missing from TCRdb's copy, which holds only in-frame ones; the method was immunoSEQ multiplex PCR. The table shows 8,900 or so clones, with around 82% occurring only once. The clonotype comes from an adult with Crohn's disease. Sequencing was carried out using ileal tissue. J is TRBJ2-5 and V is TRBV7-3; 9 bases fit TRBD2. For the CDR3, the DNA is TGTGCCAGCAGCCCAGATGGCGGGAGGGCCAGAGAGACCCAGTACTTC. Encoded protein: CASSPDGGRARETQYF.